The 6 T cell receptor beta chains below were found in one sample sequenced in a study of CD8 T cells in Susac syndrome. Random hexamers served to reverse transcribe roughly 0.5 to 1 ug RNA. TCRdb independently ran MiXCR on the immunoSEQ multiplex PCR reads; one entry per CDR3 protein. Of a few hundred thousand distinct CDR3 sequences listed, 80% to 95% are singletons. Sequences were obtained from CD4+ T cells from PBMCs. The receptors here all came from a human donor with multiple sclerosis.

V is TRBV7-2 and J is TRBJ2-5; D is unclear. This CDR3 region has 13 residues. V gave up 4 bases and J gave up 0 bases, with 6 bases separating them. Per germline, CDR1 SGHTA and CDR2 FQGNSA. The CDR3 is CASSSTHQETQYF. The CDR3 DNA sequence: TGTGCCAGCAGCTCTACTCACCAAGAGACCCAGTACTTC.

The gene calls are TRBV11-3 and TRBJ2-1; D call uncertain. Trimming stripped 1 base from V and 6 bases from J, with 10 bases between. The germline V gene encodes CDR1 SGHNT and CDR2 YENEEA. CDR3 size: 14 residues. This CDR3 reads CASSLGPQLNEQFF. For the CDR3, the DNA is TGTGCCAGCAGCTTAGGGCCCCAGCTCAATGAGCAGTTCTTC.

The chain carries TRBV12-3 or TRBV12-4 and TRBJ1-2; D not resolved. The CDR3 has 13 residues. With 6 bases removed from V and 3 bases from J, the gap between germline ends came to 11 bases. DNA for the CDR3: TGTGCCAGCAGGGGCCGGGGTGACTATGGCTACACCTTC. It encodes CASRGRGDYGYTF.

The chain couples TRBV6-5 to TRBJ1-4; TRBD1 agrees at 7 bases. CDR1 and CDR2 from the germline V gene are MNHEY and SVGAGI. The length of the CDR3 is 13 residues. The V segment lost 6 bases and the J segment 4 bases; nucleotides outside the gene matches: 2. The CDR3 reads CASRDRSNEKLFF. For the CDR3, the DNA is TGTGCCAGCAGGGACAGGAGTAATGAAAAACTGTTTTTT.

This rearrangement joins TRBV24-1 to TRBJ2-1; D not resolved. There are 12 residues in the CDR3. With 1 base removed from V and 9 bases from J, the gap between germline ends came to 6 bases. CDR1 KGHDR and CDR2 SFDVKD come from the germline V gene. For the CDR3, the DNA is TGTGCCACCAGTGATTTCTCGCCTGAGCAGTTCTTC. This gives the protein CATSDFSPEQFF.

The CDR3 DNA reads as TGTGCCAGCAGCCAATATTCCCGACAGAGCTCTGGGGCCAACGTCCTGACTTTC. Translating gives CASSQYSRQSSGANVLTF. The chain recombines TRBV3-1 with TRBJ2-6, with D possibly being TRBD1 (5 bases). Germline values: CDR1 LGHDT, CDR2 YNNKEL (reference sequence). CDR3 length equals 18 residues. V was cut by 2 bases and J by 0 bases, with 14 bases left in between.